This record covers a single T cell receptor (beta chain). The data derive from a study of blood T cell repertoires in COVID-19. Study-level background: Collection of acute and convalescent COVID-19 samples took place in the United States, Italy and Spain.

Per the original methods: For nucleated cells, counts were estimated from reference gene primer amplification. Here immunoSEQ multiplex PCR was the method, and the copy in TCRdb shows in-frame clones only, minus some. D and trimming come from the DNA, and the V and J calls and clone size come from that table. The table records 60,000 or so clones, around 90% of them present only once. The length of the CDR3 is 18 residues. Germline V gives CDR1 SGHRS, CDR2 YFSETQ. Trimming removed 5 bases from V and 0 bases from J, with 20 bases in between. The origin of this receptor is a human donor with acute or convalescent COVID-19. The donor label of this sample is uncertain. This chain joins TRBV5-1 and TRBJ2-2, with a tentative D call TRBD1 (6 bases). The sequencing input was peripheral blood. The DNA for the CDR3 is TGCGCCAGCAGTTCCAAAAACGTACAGGGTGCGAACACCGGGGAGCTGTTTTTT. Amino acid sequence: CASSSKNVQGANTGELFF.